This paragraph reports one TCR beta chain. The length of the CDR3 is 14 residues. Looked up from germline, CDR1 is MNHEY and CDR2 is SVGEGT. The ends were cut back, 0 bases at V and 5 bases at J, with 10 bases in the middle. This record comes from a study of blood T cell repertoires in COVID-19. Study overall: From the United States, Italy and Spain came samples of acute and convalescent COVID-19. From T cells, B-cell-depleted T cells, or PBMCs came the material, which was cDNA or gDNA.

Sequenced by immunoSEQ multiplex PCR; TCRdb stores in-frame clones only, minus some. Found here are fewer than 300,000 clones, roughly 84% of them singletons; the top ten hold roughly 3.1%. Sequencing was done on a sample of peripheral blood. This sequence was found in a young woman with acute or convalescent COVID-19. V usage is TRBV6-2 or TRBV6-3 and J usage is TRBJ1-2; D remains unclear. In DNA form, the CDR3 reads TGTGCCAGCAGTTACTCGGGCATTGTTTATGGCTACACCTTC. Translating gives CASSYSGIVYGYTF.